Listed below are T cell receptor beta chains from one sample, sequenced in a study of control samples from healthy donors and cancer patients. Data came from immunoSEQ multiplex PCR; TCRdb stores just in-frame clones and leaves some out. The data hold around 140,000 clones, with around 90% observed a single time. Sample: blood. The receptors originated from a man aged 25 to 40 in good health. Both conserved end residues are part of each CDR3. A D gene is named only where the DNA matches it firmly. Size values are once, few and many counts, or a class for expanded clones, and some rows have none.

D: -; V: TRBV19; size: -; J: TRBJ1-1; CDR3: CASIRNDLNTEAFF; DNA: TGTGCCAGTATAAGGAACGATTTGAACACTGAAGCTTTCTTT
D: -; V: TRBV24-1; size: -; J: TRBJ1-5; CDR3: CATSGSGRGYNQPQHF; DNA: TGTGCCACCAGTGGGTCGGGTAGGGGTTACAATCAGCCCCAGCATTTT
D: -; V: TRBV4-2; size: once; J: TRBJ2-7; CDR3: CASSQDRWDEQYF; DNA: TGTGCCAGCAGCCAAGATCGGTGGGACGAGCAGTACTTC
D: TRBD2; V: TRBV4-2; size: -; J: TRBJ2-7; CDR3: CASSQALAGGRDEQYF; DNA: TGTGCCAGCAGCCAGGCACTAGCGGGGGGCAGAGATGAGCAGTACTTC
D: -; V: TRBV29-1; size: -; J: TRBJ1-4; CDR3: CSVEPGAEGEKLFF; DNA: TGCAGCGTTGAACCAGGGGCGGAAGGTGAAAAACTGTTTTTT
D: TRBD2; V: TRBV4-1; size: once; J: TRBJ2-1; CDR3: CASSHSSGGAGYNEQFF; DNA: TGCGCCAGCAGCCATTCTAGCGGGGGGGCAGGTTACAATGAGCAGTTCTTC
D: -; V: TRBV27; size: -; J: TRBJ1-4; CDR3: CASMIGGGEKLFF; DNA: TGTGCCAGCATGATAGGAGGAGGCGAAAAACTGTTTTTT
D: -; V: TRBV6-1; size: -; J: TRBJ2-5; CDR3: CASSEVGLLGETQYF; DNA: TGTGCCAGCAGTGAGGTGGGGCTTCTGGGAGAGACCCAGTACTTC
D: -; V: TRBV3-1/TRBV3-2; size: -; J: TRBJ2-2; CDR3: CASSQFTGELFF; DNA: TGTGCCAGCAGCCAGTTCACCGGGGAGCTGTTTTTT
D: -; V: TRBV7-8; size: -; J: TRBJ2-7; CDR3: CASHLYGSYEQYF; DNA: TGTGCCAGTCACTTATACGGCTCCTACGAGCAGTACTTC
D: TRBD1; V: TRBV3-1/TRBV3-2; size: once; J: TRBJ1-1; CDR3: CASSQGLVTGGGNTEAFF; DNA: TGTGCCAGCAGCCAAGGACTTGTGACAGGGGGGGGGAACACTGAAGCTTTCTTT
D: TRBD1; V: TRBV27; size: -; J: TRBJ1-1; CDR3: CASSPRDSPLGTEAFF; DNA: TGTGCCAGCAGTCCCCGGGACAGCCCGTTAGGCACTGAAGCTTTCTTT
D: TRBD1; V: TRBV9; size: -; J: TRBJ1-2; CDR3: CASSVATGGASNYGYTF; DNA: TGTGCCAGCAGCGTAGCTACAGGGGGCGCAAGTAACTATGGCTACACCTTC
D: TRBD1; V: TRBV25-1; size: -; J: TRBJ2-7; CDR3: CASSELGTGGSGYEQYF; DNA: TGTGCCAGCAGTGAATTGGGGACAGGGGGAAGTGGCTACGAGCAGTACTTC
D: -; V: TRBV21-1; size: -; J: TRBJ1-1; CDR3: CASSKPRWGNTEAFF; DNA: TGTGCCAGCAGCAAGCCCAGGTGGGGGAACACTGAAGCTTTCTTT
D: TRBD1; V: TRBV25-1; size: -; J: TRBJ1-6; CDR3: CASSERTGMSPLHF; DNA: TGTGCCAGCAGTGAACGGACAGGGATGTCACCCCTCCACTTT
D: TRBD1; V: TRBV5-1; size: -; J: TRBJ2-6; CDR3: CATPGQGVGGANVLTF; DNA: TGCGCCACCCCTGGACAGGGTGTTGGTGGGGCCAACGTCCTGACTTTC
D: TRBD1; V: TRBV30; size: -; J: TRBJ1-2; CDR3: CAWNPSGTGGYGYTF; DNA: TGTGCCTGGAATCCATCCGGGACAGGGGGCTATGGCTACACCTTC
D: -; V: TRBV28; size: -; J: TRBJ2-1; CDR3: CASSLGTLQEQFF; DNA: TGTGCCAGCAGTTTAGGGACCCTCCAGGAGCAGTTCTTC
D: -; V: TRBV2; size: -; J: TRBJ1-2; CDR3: CASSEWGGYTF; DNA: TGTGCCAGCAGTGAATGGGGAGGCTACACCTTC
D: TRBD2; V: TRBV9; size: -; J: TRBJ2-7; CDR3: CASSETSGAPYEQYF; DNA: TGTGCCAGCAGCGAGACTAGCGGGGCTCCCTACGAGCAGTACTTC
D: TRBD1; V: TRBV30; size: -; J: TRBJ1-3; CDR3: CAWSVLTGAGNTIYF; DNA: TGTGCCTGGAGTGTACTGACAGGGGCCGGAAACACCATATATTTT
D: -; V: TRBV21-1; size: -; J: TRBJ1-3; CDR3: CASSKVRGQYSGNTIYF; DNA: TGTGCCAGCAGCAAAGTAAGGGGACAGTACTCTGGAAACACCATATATTTT
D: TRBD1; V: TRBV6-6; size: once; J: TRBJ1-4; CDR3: CASSYTGARVEKLFF; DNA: TGTGCCAGCAGTTATACAGGGGCAAGGGTTGAAAAACTGTTTTTT
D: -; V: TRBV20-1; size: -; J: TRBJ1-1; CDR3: CSAVLGEAFF; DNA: TGCAGTGCTGTTTTGGGTGAAGCTTTCTTT
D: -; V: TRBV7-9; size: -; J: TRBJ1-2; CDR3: CASSSSTDGRSNYGYTF; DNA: TGTGCCAGCAGCTCCTCCACGGACGGACGGTCTAACTATGGCTACACCTTC
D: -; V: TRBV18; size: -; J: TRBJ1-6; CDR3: CASSPRGGRSSYNSPLHF; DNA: TGTGCCAGCTCACCTAGGGGGGGACGGAGCTCCTATAATTCACCCCTCCACTTT
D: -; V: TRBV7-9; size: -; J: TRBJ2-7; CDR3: CASSYGQLVYF; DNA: TGTGCCAGCAGCTACGGCCAATTGGTGTACTTC
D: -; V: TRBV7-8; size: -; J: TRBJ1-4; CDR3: CASSLGQGKGEKLFF; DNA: TGTGCCAGCAGCTTAGGTCAGGGGAAGGGTGAAAAACTGTTTTTT
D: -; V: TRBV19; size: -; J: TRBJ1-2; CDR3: CASSTFVGTLDGYTF; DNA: TGTGCCAGTAGTACCTTCGTTGGGACACTGGATGGCTACACCTTC
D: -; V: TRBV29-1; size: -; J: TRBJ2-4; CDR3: CSVESAPRIQYF; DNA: TGCAGCGTTGAGTCGGCCCCTCGCATTCAGTACTTC
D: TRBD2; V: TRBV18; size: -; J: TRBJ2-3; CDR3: CASSPGVGGGVSTDTQYF; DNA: TGTGCCAGCTCACCCGGCGTCGGCGGGGGAGTCAGCACAGATACGCAGTATTTT